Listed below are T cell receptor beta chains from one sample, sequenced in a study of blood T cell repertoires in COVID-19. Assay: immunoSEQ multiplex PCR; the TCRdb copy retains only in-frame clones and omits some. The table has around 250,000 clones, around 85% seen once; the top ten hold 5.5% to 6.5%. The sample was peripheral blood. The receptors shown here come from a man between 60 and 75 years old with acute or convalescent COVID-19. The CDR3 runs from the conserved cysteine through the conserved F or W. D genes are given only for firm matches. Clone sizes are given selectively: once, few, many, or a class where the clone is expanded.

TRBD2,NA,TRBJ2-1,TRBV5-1,CASNGGSGYNEQFF,TGCGCCAGCAACGGCGGGAGCGGATACAATGAGCAGTTCTTC
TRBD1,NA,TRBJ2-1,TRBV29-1,CSVNWDRGPNEQFF,TGCAGCGTGAACTGGGACAGGGGTCCCAATGAGCAGTTCTTC
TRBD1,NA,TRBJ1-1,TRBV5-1,CASSLEGRGDTEAFF,TGCGCCAGCAGCTTGGAGGGCAGGGGGGACACTGAAGCTTTCTTT
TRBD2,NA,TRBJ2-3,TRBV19,CASSRFGGLGTDTQYF,TGTGCCAGTAGTCGGTTCGGGGGGTTGGGCACAGATACGCAGTATTTT
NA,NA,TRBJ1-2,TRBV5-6,CASSLDNGYGYTF,TGTGCCAGCAGCTTGGACAATGGCTATGGCTACACCTTC
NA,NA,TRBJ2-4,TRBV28,CASSFSQAKNIQYF,TGTGCCAGCAGTTTTTCCCAAGCCAAAAACATTCAGTACTTC
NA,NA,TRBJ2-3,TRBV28,CASGAQSTDTQYF,TGTGCCAGCGGGGCCCAGAGCACAGATACGCAGTATTTT
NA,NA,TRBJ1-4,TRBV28,CASSLLGETNEKLFF,TGTGCCAGCAGTTTACTTGGGGAGACTAATGAAAAACTGTTTTTT
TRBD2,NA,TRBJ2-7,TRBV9,CASSVDMEGLAGREQYF,TGTGCCAGCAGCGTGGATATGGAGGGACTAGCGGGAAGAGAGCAGTACTTC
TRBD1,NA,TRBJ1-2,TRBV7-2,CASSLDRPYGYTF,TGTGCCAGCAGCTTGGACAGGCCCTATGGCTACACCTTC
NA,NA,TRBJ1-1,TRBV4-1,CASSPGQLNTEAFF,TGCGCCAGCAGCCCCGGACAGTTGAACACTGAAGCTTTCTTT
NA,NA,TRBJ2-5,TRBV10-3,CAISESLTEDETQYF,TGTGCCATCAGTGAGTCGTTGACAGAAGATGAGACCCAGTACTTC
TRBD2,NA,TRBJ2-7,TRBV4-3,CASSQRTSGRAYEQYF,TGCGCCAGCAGCCAGAGGACTAGCGGGAGGGCCTACGAGCAGTACTTC
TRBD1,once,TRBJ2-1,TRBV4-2,CASSQDTPQGADEQFF,TGTGCCAGCAGCCAAGATACCCCGCAGGGGGCGGATGAGCAGTTCTTC
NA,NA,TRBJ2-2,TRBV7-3,CASSSRPRGTGELFF,TGTGCCAGCAGTTCTCGCCCTCGAGGCACCGGGGAGCTGTTTTTT
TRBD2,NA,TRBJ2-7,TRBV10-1,CARGTSGRHEQYF,TGCGCCAGAGGGACTAGCGGGAGACACGAGCAGTACTTC
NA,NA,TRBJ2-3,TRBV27,CASTPGVDRADTQYF,TGTGCCAGCACCCCAGGGGTAGATAGAGCTGATACGCAGTATTTT
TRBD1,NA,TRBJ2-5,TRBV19,CASSGQGVRETQYF,TGTGCCAGCTCGGGACAGGGGGTGAGAGAGACCCAGTACTTC
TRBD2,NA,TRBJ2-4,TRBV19,CASSIDVAGERNIQYF,TGTGCCAGTAGTATAGATGTAGCGGGAGAGAGAAACATTCAGTACTTC
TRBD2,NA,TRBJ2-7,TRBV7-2,CASSGRGTSGRRYEQYF,TGTGCCAGCAGCGGCCGTGGGACTAGCGGGAGACGGTACGAGCAGTACTTC
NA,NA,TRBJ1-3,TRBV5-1,CASSLIVGAAGNTIYF,TGCGCCAGCAGCTTGATTGTAGGGGCCGCTGGAAACACCATATATTTT
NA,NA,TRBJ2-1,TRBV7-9,CASSLQRANEQFF,TGTGCCAGCAGCCTCCAGCGGGCCAATGAGCAGTTCTTC
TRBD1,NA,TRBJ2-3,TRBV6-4,CASSAGTGGTDTQYF,TGTGCCAGCAGTGCAGGGACAGGGGGAACAGATACGCAGTATTTT
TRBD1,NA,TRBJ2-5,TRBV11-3,CASSLRQGHQETQYF,TGTGCCAGCAGCCTCAGACAGGGGCACCAAGAGACCCAGTACTTC
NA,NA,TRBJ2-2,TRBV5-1,CASSPQGTANTGELFF,TGCGCCAGCAGCCCACAGGGAACAGCGAACACCGGGGAGCTGTTTTTT
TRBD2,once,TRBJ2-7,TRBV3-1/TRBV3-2,CASSQDPSGGFYEQYF,TGTGCCAGCAGCCAAGACCCTAGCGGGGGATTCTACGAGCAGTACTTC
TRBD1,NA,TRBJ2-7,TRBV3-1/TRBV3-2,CASSQSLDRVYEQYF,TGTGCCAGCAGCCAGTCCCTGGACAGGGTCTACGAGCAGTACTTC
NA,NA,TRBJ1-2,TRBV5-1,CASSLKGGLSYGYTF,TGCGCCAGCAGCTTAAAGGGAGGCCTATCCTATGGCTACACCTTC
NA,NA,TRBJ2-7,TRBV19,CASSIRDSHYEQYF,TGTGCCAGTAGTATAAGGGACTCGCACTACGAGCAGTACTTC
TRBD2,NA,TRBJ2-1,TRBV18,CASSPGLAGLEGNNEQFF,TGTGCCAGCTCACCTGGGCTAGCGGGATTAGAGGGGAACAATGAGCAGTTCTTC
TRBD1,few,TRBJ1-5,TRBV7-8,CASSPPGQYSNQPQHF,TGTGCCAGCAGCCCACCGGGACAGTATAGCAATCAGCCCCAGCATTTT
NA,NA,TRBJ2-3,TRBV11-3,CASSSFLKPDTQYF,TGTGCCAGCAGTTCTTTCCTAAAACCTGATACGCAGTATTTT
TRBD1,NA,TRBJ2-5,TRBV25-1,CASRGTGWQETQYF,TGTGCCAGCAGGGGGACAGGGTGGCAAGAGACCCAGTACTTC
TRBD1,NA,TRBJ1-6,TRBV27,CASSASGTATSSYNSPLHF,TGTGCCAGCAGCGCCTCCGGGACAGCGACGAGCTCCTATAATTCACCCCTCCACTTT
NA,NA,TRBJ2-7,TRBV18,CASSPNLLQGSYEQYF,TGTGCCAGCTCACCAAATCTTCTACAGGGCTCCTACGAGCAGTACTTC
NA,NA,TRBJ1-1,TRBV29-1,CSTWGGNTEAFF,TGCAGCACGTGGGGGGGGAACACTGAAGCTTTCTTT
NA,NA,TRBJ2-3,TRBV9,CASSPSGGSSGTQYF,TGTGCCAGCAGCCCTTCCGGGGGTAGCTCAGGTACGCAGTATTTT
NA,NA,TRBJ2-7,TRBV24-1,CATSASGHSRYEQYF,TGTGCCACCAGTGCCTCGGGACACTCGAGGTACGAGCAGTACTTC
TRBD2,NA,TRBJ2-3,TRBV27,CASSLQRGWADTQYF,TGTGCCAGCAGTCTCCAGCGGGGCTGGGCTGATACGCAGTATTTT
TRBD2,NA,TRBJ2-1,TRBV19,CASSNGRGPHNEQFF,TGTGCCAGTAGTAACGGGAGGGGACCCCACAATGAGCAGTTCTTC
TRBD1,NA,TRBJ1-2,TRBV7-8,CASSPNRQGAHGYTF,TGTGCCAGCAGCCCTAATAGGCAGGGGGCCCATGGCTACACCTTC
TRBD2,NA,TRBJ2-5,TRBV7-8,CASTGLAGSRETQYF,TGTGCCAGCACCGGACTAGCGGGATCTCGAGAGACCCAGTACTTC
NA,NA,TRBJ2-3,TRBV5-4,CASSLQGREDTQYF,TGTGCCAGCAGCTTACAGGGACGGGAAGATACGCAGTATTTT
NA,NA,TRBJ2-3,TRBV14,CASSEVPAGPYTDTQYF,TGTGCCAGCAGCGAGGTCCCTGCGGGACCTTACACAGATACGCAGTATTTT
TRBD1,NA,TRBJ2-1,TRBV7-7,CASSPGTVGTNEQFF,TGTGCTAGCAGCCCTGGGACAGTAGGGACCAATGAGCAGTTCTTC
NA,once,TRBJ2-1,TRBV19,CASSSGHSNNEQFF,TGTGCCAGTAGTTCGGGACATAGTAACAATGAGCAGTTCTTC
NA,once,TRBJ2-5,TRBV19,CASSIGTAFQETQYF,TGTGCCAGTAGTATAGGGACAGCGTTCCAAGAGACCCAGTACTTC
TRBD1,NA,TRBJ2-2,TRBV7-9,CASSLGQGETGELFF,TGTGCCAGCAGCCTGGGACAGGGGGAAACCGGGGAGCTGTTTTTT